This T cell receptor (beta chain) comes out of a study of blood T cell repertoires in COVID-19. Overall study context: COVID-19 samples, acute and convalescent, were from the United States, Italy and Spain. From T cells, B-cell-depleted T cells, or PBMCs came the material, which was cDNA or gDNA.

Authors' data handling: For nucleated cells, counts were estimated from reference gene primer amplification. The assay was immunoSEQ multiplex PCR, and TCRdb's table has in-frame clones only and misses some. That table gives V, J and clone size, and the DNA gave D and trimming. The table has 100,000 or so clones, about 90% seen once. J lost 3 bases, V lost 6 bases, and 11 bases had no gene match. The CDR3 runs 16 residues. Germline V CDR1 and CDR2: KGHSH, LQKENI. The sequenced sample consisted of peripheral blood. The receptor was derived from a man aged 30-40 years in a cohort sampled during active COVID-19. The chain is built from TRBV18 and TRBJ2-7; TRBD2 matches at 10 bases. CDR3 loop: CASSPILAGANYEQYF. The CDR3 nucleotides read TGTGCCAGCTCTCCCATTCTAGCGGGGGCCAACTACGAGCAGTACTTC.